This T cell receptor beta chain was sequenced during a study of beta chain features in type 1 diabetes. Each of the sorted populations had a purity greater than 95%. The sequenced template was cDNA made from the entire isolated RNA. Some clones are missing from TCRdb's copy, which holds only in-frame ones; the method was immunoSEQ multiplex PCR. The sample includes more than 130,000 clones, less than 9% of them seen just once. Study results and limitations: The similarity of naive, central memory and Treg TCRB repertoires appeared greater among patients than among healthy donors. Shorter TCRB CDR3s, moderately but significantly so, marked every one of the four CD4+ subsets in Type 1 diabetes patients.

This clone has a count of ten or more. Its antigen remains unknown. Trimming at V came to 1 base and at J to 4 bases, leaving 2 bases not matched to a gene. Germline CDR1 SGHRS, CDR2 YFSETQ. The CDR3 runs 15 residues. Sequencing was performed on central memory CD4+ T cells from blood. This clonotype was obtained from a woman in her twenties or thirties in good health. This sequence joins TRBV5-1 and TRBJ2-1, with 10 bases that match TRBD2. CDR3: CASSLLAGEYNEQFF. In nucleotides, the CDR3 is TGCGCCAGCAGCTTGCTAGCGGGAGAATACAATGAGCAGTTCTTC.